Below, 3 T cell receptor beta chains from the same sample are listed, as sequenced in a study of T cell responses to AZD1222 COVID-19 vaccine. TCRdb's table, derived via immunoSEQ multiplex PCR, lists solely in-frame clones and lacks some. The top ten clones hold 25% to 35% of a sample with roughly 67,000 clones, approximately 90% of them seen once. The material sequenced was peripheral blood, taken 28 days after the second AZD1222 dose. These TCRs come from an adult who received the AZD1222 COVID-19 vaccine.

The chain recombines TRBV5-1 with TRBJ1-5; no definite D call. The V end was cut by 2 bases, the J end by 0 bases, with 9 bases between. Germline V CDR1 and CDR2: SGHRS, YFSETQ. The CDR3 sequence is 15 residues long. The CDR3 bases are TGCGCCAGCAGCTTAGGAGGTTATAGCAATCAGCCCCAGCATTTT. It encodes CASSLGGYSNQPQHF.

The chain carries TRBV24-1 and TRBJ2-2, with D maybe TRBD2 (6 bases). This CDR3 is built from 17 residues. Germline values: CDR1 KGHDR, CDR2 SFDVKD. The ends were cut back, 5 bases at V and 5 bases at J, with 20 bases in the middle. DNA of the CDR3: TGTGCCACCAGTGCGCCGGATGGGGGAGGCTCAACCGGGGAGCTGTTTTTT. Amino acids: CATSAPDGGGSTGELFF.

This chain uses TRBV3-1 (or the pseudogene TRBV3-2) with TRBJ2-7; D remains unclear. From germline, CDR1 is LGHDT and CDR2 YNNKEL (reference sequence). CDR3 size: 15 residues. Trimming cost V 0 bases and J 6 bases, with 15 bases left between them. In nucleotides, the CDR3 is TGTGCCAGCAGCCAAGATGTTGCCAGACCGCGCGAGCAGTACTTC. Amino acid sequence: CASSQDVARPREQYF.